Sequencing of this TCR beta chain was carried out in a study of T cell responses to AZD1222 COVID-19 vaccine. Study conclusions and caveats: Following two doses of AZD1222, Spike-specific TCR breadth and depth rose. Epitopes outside B.1.351 and B.1.1.7 mutated regions reportedly drew nearly half of spike TCRs. Samples come after the peak T cell response, not at day 14.

Comments on this clone: Its antigen is not known.

The J segment lost 8 bases and the V segment lost 3 bases, leaving 7 bases of the junction unmatched. The CDR3 loop spans 15 amino acids. The V gene's germline CDR1 is LNHDA and CDR2 SQIVND (reference sequence). The table came from immunoSEQ multiplex PCR; TCRdb's copy has only in-frame clones and leaves some out. The sample shows 190,000 or so clones, around 90% of them seen only once. The material was peripheral blood, obtained 28 days after the second AZD1222 dose. This sequence originates from an adult who received the AZD1222 COVID-19 vaccine. The chain combines TRBV19 with TRBJ1-4; 9 positions match TRBD1. The CDR3 sequence is CASSIPGQGVEKLFF. DNA of the CDR3: TGTGCCAGTAGTATCCCGGGACAGGGTGTCGAAAAACTGTTTTTT.